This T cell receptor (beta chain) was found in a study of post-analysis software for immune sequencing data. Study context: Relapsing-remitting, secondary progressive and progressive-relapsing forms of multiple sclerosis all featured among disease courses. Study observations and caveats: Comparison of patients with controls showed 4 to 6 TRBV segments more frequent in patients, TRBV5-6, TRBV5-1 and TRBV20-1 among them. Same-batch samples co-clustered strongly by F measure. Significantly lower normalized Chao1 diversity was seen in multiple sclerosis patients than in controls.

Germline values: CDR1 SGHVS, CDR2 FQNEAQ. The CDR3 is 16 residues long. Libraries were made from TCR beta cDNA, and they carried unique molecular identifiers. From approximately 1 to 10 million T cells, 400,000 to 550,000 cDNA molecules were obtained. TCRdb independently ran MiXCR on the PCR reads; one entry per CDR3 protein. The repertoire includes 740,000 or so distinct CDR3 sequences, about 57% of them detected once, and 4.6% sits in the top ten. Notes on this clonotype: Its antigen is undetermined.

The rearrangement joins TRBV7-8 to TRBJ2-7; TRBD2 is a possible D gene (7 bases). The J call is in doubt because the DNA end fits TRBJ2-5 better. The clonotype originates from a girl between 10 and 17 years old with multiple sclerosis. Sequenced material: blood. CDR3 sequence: CASSSPRGLPQETQYF. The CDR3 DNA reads TGTGCCAGCAGCTCACCGCGGGGGCTCCCCCAAGAGACCCAGTACTTC.